This entry lists 20 T cell receptor beta chains sequenced from one sample in a study of shared clonotypes between healthy human individuals. CD8 cells classed as naive were CD45RO-negative and positively selected for CCR7, excluding terminally differentiated effector memory CD45RA+ cells. Method: immunoSEQ multiplex PCR; TCRdb's copy keeps in-frame clones and lacks some. The data hold about 2.1 million clones, with just over 90% observed a single time. The sequencing sample was made of naive CD8+ T cells from PBMCs. The origin of the receptors is a man between 18 and 35 years old in good health. Some clones in this sample may be carry-over from other donors' samples.

V and J are TRBV28 and TRBJ1-4; maybe TRBD1 (5 bases). Trimming shortened V by 8 bases and J by 7 bases, and 17 bases separated the two germline ends. This CDR3 has 14 residues. CDR1 and CDR2 from the germline V gene are MDHEN and SYDVKM. The DNA for the CDR3 is TGTGCCAGCCTTAATTTGGGGACGAGTGAAAAACTGTTTTTT. As protein: CASLNLGTSEKLFF.

V usage is TRBV7-9 and J usage is TRBJ2-5; D not certain. Trimming pared 4 bases from V and 7 bases from J, leaving 22 bases between. CDR3 length: 16 amino acids. The germline CDR1 and CDR2 sequences are SEHNR and FQNEAQ (reference sequence). The CDR3 DNA reads as TGTGCCAGCAGCTGGATGATTAGCCACCGCGCCGGGACCCAGTACTTC. Amino acid sequence: CASSWMISHRAGTQYF. The entire variable domain, with the rest obtained from reference TRBV7-9 and TRBJ2-5, is as follows: DTGVSQNPRHKITKRGQNVTFRCDPISEHNRLYWYRQTLGQGPEFLTYFQNEAQLEKSRLLSDRFSAERPKGSFSTLEIQRTEQGDSAMYLCASSWMISHRAGTQYFGPGTRLLVL.

Worth noting for this clone: The missing conserved phenylalanine or tryptophan at the end of this CDR3 makes a read error likely. It is unclear where the CDR3 begins or ends on the DNA, so no DNA is shown, and the CDR3 is as TCRdb lists it. The rearrangement joins TRBV11-2 to TRBJ1-1. The germline CDR1 and CDR2 sequences are SGHAT and FQNNGV. The CDR3 adds up to 14 amino acids, both ends counted. The CDR3 loop reads CASSSWAIGVLPLL.

V gene TRBV11-2 combines with J gene TRBJ2-3, with no clear D. The CDR3 is 13 residues long. CDR1 and CDR2 from the germline V gene are SGHAT and FQNNGV. V was clipped by 7 bases and J by 15 bases, with 23 bases between them. The CDR3 here is CASTLSPGQTRYF. The CDR3 coding sequence is TGTGCCAGCACCTTGAGCCCGGGCCAGACTCGTTATTTT.

This sequence joins TRBV7-9 and TRBJ2-5, with D perhaps TRBD1 (5 bases). V lost 1 base and J 4 bases, leaving 10 bases between the germline ends. Germline lookup yields CDR1 SEHNR and CDR2 FQNEAQ (reference sequence). CDR3 length: 14 amino acids. CDR3 sequence (DNA): TGTGCCAGCAGCTTAGTAGGGGCGGCAGAGACCCAGTACTTC. The encoded protein is CASSLVGAAETQYF.

The chain couples TRBV7-9 to TRBJ2-4, with a tentative D call TRBD2 (5 bases). Germline loops: CDR1 SEHNR, CDR2 FQNEAQ (reference sequence). The CDR3 consists of 18 residues. With 2 bases removed from V and 0 bases from J, the gap between germline ends came to 17 bases. DNA for the CDR3: TGTGCCAGCAGCTTACGAATCGGGGAGACACTAGCCAAAAACATTCAGTACTTC. As protein: CASSLRIGETLAKNIQYF.

A word on this clone: This CDR3 is also generated by other DNA sequences in the sample. V and J are TRBV7-8 and TRBJ2-1, with 12 bases fitting TRBD2. Germline lookup yields CDR1 SGHVS and CDR2 FQNEAQ. CDR3 length: 15 amino acids. Trimming removed 4 bases from V and 5 bases from J; junction bases left unmatched: 3. CDR3 protein: CASSSRLAGDNEQFF. For the CDR3, the DNA is TGTGCCAGCAGCTCCCGACTAGCGGGAGACAATGAGCAGTTCTTC.

The J gene is TRBJ1-2, the V gene TRBV15; D ambiguous. Germline V gene sequence: CDR1 LNHNV, CDR2 YYDKDF (reference sequence). Between the trimmed V and J ends, which lost 1 base and 0 bases, there was a span of 9 bases. CDR3 size: 15 residues. CDR3 protein: CATSRGIGTNYGYTF. CDR3 nucleotides: TGTGCCACCAGCAGAGGCATAGGGACTAACTATGGCTACACCTTC.

V gene TRBV29-1 combines with J gene TRBJ2-2, with D perhaps matching TRBD1 (5 bases). V gave up 5 bases and J gave up 4 bases, with 11 bases separating them. This CDR3 has 13 residues. Germline V gives CDR1 SQVTM, CDR2 ANQGSEA. CDR3 DNA: TGCAGCGTTCTTACAGGCAGCACCGGGGAGCTGTTTTTT. It translates to CSVLTGSTGELFF.

This chain uses TRBV2 with TRBJ1-1, with D tentatively TRBD1 (5 bases). Germline CDR1 is SNHLY and CDR2 is FYNNEI. V lost 8 bases and J lost 6, with 13 bases in between. The CDR3 contains 12 residues. In DNA, the CDR3 is TGTGCCAGCGAGGGGATTTCGTCTGAAGCTTTCTTT. Protein sequence: CASEGISSEAFF.

A remark on this clone: This sample also contains other DNA sequences that code for the same CDR3. The rearrangement joins TRBV27 to TRBJ2-1; TRBD1 matches at 7 bases. Trimming cost V 6 bases and J 2 bases; bases outside gene matches: 4. Germline V CDR1 and CDR2: MNHEY, SMNVEV (reference sequence). This CDR3 has 14 residues. CDR3 region: CASSYQGAYNEQFF. CDR3 nucleotides: TGTGCCAGCAGCTACCAGGGGGCCTACAATGAGCAGTTCTTC.

The rearrangement joins TRBV28 to TRBJ2-1, with TRBD2 matching over 13 bases. The CDR3 has 17 residues. Losses at the gene ends were 5 bases for V and 8 bases for J; bases not matched to a gene: 12. The germline gives CDR1 MDHEN, CDR2 SYDVKM. As DNA, the CDR3 is TGTGCCAGCAGTCCCAACCCAGGACTAGCGGGAGTTCATGAGCAGTTCTTC. This gives the protein CASSPNPGLAGVHEQFF.

A single count supports this clone. V is TRBV19 and J is TRBJ1-5, with 7 bases identical to TRBD1. Germline CDR1 and CDR2: LNHDA and SQIVND (reference sequence). V was pared by 5 bases and J by 2 bases, with 9 bases of the junction left unmatched. CDR3 length: 16 amino acids. The CDR3: CASSHGRGYGNQPQHF. The CDR3 DNA follows: TGTGCCAGTAGTCACGGCAGGGGGTATGGCAATCAGCCCCAGCATTTT.

V usage is TRBV27 and J usage is TRBJ2-7; possibly TRBD1 for D (6 bases). The V and J ends lost 8 bases and 3 bases respectively, with 14 bases between them. This CDR3 comprises 13 residues. Germline V CDR1 and CDR2: MNHEY, SMNVEV (reference sequence). The CDR3 sequence is CASSVRGNYEQYF. The CDR3 region has the DNA TGTGCCAGCTCCGTCAGGGGAAACTACGAGCAGTACTTC.

This chain uses TRBV7-9 with TRBJ1-1, with no clear D. CDR1 and CDR2 from the germline V gene are SEHNR and FQNEAQ (reference sequence). CDR3 length: 16 residues. V dropped 4 bases and J dropped 1 base, with 16 bases sitting between them. CDR3 protein: CASSSPWRRENTEAFF. CDR3 bases: TGTGCCAGCAGCTCCCCTTGGAGGAGGGAGAACACTGAAGCTTTCTTT.

J is TRBJ2-1 and V is TRBV4-1; D is uncertain. V lost 0 bases and J lost 0, with 3 bases in between. The CDR3 spans 14 residues. Germline V gene data show CDR1 as MGHRA and CDR2 as YSYEKL. The CDR3: CASSQDFSYNEQFF. In nucleotides, the CDR3 is TGCGCCAGCAGCCAAGATTTCTCCTACAATGAGCAGTTCTTC.

In this sample, this clone turned up once. The chain carries TRBV11-2 and TRBJ2-5; no firm D call. From germline, CDR1 is SGHAT and CDR2 FQNNGV. The V gene lost 5 bases and the J gene lost 7 bases, with 11 bases spanning the gap. This CDR3 spans 12 amino acids. This chain's CDR3 is CASSVGRLTQYF. In DNA, the CDR3 is TGTGCCAGCAGCGTAGGCCGTTTGACCCAGTACTTC.

The chain recombines TRBV9 with TRBJ2-7; TRBD1 might be the D (5 bases). V lost 4 bases and J 5 bases, leaving 22 bases between the germline ends. The germline V gene has CDR1 SGDLS and CDR2 YYNGEE. The CDR3 loop spans 16 amino acids. The CDR3, as DNA: TGTGCCAGCAGCCGAACCTTTGGGCAGGGTAACAACGAGCAGTACTTC. Protein product: CASSRTFGQGNNEQYF.

The V gene is TRBV9, the J gene TRBJ2-7; a possible D gene is TRBD1 (6 bases). Germline V gives CDR1 SGDLS, CDR2 YYNGEE. CDR3 size: 16 residues. V was shortened by 0 bases and J by 3 bases, with 16 bases between the two germline ends. CDR3 protein: CASSVGLRTEHYEQYF. CDR3 sequence (DNA): TGTGCCAGCAGCGTAGGACTACGGACAGAGCACTACGAGCAGTACTTC.

The chain couples TRBV6-1 to TRBJ2-3; possibly TRBD2 for D (7 bases). V shed 4 bases and J shed 3 bases, with 17 bases lying between them. CDR1 and CDR2 (germline): MNHNS, SASEGT. The length of the CDR3 is 16 residues. CDR3 residues: CASSALKGGKTDTQYF. The CDR3 coding sequence is TGTGCCAGCAGTGCCCTCAAGGGGGGGAAAACAGATACGCAGTATTTT.